This T cell receptor (beta chain) was captured by sequencing in a study of cytomegalovirus exposure and HLA in healthy donors. Study results and caveats: It was 150 to 200 TCR beta chains that were listed as cytomegalovirus-associated. According to reports, the classifier identified cytomegalovirus status with high specificity and sensitivity. Usually a TCR sequence was rare, but some public TCRs were found in many donors. Later, an analysis found that TCR clusters from the first cohort tended to co-occur in the roughly 110 validation repertoires.

V was trimmed by 2 bases and J by 2 bases, leaving 16 bases between them. The CDR3 extends over 16 amino acids. Germline CDR1 reads SGHDN; CDR2 reads FVKESK. A word on this clone: Its antigen is not known.

The protocol was immunoSEQ multiplex PCR, while the TCRdb copy is restricted to in-frame clones and leaves out a portion. Counted here are approximately 150,000 clones, about 89% occurring once; the ten biggest clones make up less than 3.5%. Sequenced material: PBMCs. The sequence was collected from a man younger than 30 in good health and CMV-seropositive. The chain carries TRBV14 and TRBJ2-7; tentative D call: TRBD1 (5 bases). The chain's CDR3 is CASSQRGIWAPYEQYF. CDR3 nucleotides: TGTGCCAGCAGCCAAAGGGGTATTTGGGCCCCCTACGAGCAGTACTTC.